Only one count was recorded for the clone carrying this T cell receptor beta chain. Its specificity is unknown. This entry belongs to a study of siplizumab effects on memory and regulatory T cells. The study, taken as a whole, reports: A major contribution to the alloresponse seemed to be made by naive T cells, which seemed more diverse than memory cells. It was not possible to assign a naive or memory phenotype to roughly 75-95% of proliferating CD4+ or CD8+ clones. Just a small share of alloreactive clones was traced back to unstimulated subsets.

Using immunoSEQ multiplex PCR, the repertoire was profiled, and TCRdb retains in-frame clones only, with some absent. Of tens of thousands of clones in the sample, about 87% were seen once. Specimen: Tregs sorted from blood. This TCR was recovered from a human donor in good health.

DNA for the CDR3: TGCAGTGCTAGACGGGATGGCTACACCTTC. Translating gives CSARRDGYTF. This chain links TRBV20-1 with TRBJ1-2; D is uncertain. Trimming removed 2 bases at V and 6 bases at J, with 4 bases between. CDR1 and CDR2 from the germline V gene are DFQATT and SNEGSKA (reference sequence). This CDR3 spans 10 amino acids.